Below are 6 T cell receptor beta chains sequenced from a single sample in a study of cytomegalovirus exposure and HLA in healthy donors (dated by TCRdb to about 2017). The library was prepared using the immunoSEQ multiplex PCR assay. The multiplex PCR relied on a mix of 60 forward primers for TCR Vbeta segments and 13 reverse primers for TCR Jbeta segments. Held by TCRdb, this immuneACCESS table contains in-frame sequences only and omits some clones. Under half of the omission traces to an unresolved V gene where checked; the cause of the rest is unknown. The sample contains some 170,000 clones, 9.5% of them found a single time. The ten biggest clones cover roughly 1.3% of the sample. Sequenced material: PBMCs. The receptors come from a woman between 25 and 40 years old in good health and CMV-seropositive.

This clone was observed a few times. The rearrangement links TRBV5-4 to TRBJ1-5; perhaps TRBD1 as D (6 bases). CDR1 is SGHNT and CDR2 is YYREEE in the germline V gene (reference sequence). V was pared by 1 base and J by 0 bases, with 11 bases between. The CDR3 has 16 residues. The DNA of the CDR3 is TGTGCCAGCAGCTTGAGGACAGACCATAGCAATCAGCCCCAGCATTTT. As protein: CASSLRTDHSNQPQHF.

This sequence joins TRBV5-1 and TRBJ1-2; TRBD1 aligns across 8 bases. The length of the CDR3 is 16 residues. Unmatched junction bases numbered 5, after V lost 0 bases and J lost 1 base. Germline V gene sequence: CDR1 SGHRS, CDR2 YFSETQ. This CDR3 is CASSLAGGLFNYGYTF. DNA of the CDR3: TGCGCCAGCAGCTTGGCAGGGGGCCTATTTAACTATGGCTACACCTTC.

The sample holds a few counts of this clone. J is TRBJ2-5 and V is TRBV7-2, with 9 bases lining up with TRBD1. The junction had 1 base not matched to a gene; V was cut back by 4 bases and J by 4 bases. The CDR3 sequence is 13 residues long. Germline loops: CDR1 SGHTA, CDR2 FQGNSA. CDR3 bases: TGTGCCAGCAGCTCGGGACAGGGAGAGACCCAGTACTTC. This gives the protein CASSSGQGETQYF.

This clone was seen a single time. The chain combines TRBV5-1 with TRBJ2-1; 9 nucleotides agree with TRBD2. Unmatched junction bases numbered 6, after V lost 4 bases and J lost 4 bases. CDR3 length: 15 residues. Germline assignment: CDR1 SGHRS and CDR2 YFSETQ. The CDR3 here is CASSHERGAYNEQFF. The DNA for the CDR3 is TGCGCCAGCAGCCATGAGCGGGGGGCTTACAATGAGCAGTTCTTC.

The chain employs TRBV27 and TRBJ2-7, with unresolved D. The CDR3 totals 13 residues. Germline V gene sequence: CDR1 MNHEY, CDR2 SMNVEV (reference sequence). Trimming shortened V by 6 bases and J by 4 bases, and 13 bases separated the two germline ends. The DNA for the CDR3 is TGTGCCAGCAGCCTGATCCCTCGGTACGAGCAGTACTTC. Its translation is CASSLIPRYEQYF.

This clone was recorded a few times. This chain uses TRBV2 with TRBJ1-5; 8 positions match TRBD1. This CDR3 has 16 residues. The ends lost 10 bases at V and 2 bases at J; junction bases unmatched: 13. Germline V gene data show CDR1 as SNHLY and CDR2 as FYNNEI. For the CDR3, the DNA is TGTGCCACCTCTACAGGGGGGGGGTGGGGCAATCAGCCCCAGCATTTT. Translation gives CATSTGGGWGNQPQHF.